One TCR beta chain is described in this entry. These data originate in a study of T cell changes during pregnancy in multiple sclerosis. Profiling relied on immunoSEQ multiplex PCR, and the TCRdb table lists in-frame clones only, not all of them. The sample has around 110,000 clones, 85% to 95% seen once. The V gene end was trimmed by 7 bases and the J gene end by 8 bases; junction bases not matched to a gene: 6. The CDR3 extends over 12 amino acids. CDR1 is MNHEY and CDR2 is SVGAGI in the germline V gene. This TCR came from a female donor with multiple sclerosis, enrolled in a pregnancy study. The chain carries TRBV6-5 and TRBJ1-1; 8 nucleotides line up with TRBD1. The input for sequencing was peripheral blood, taken after pregnancy. Here the CDR3 DNA reads TGTGCCAGCACCAGGACAGGGTCAGAAGCTTTCTTT. It encodes CASTRTGSEAFF.